The sequence of this T cell receptor (beta chain) was determined in a study of human T cells and chemical hapten exposure. Study as a whole: Doses of diphenylcyclopropenone went to the patients' scalps weekly throughout the roughly 24-week study.

This clonotype has a count of ten or more. Time point defined: patch test 3, about 24 weeks after DPC sensitization. Sample treatment: therapeutic diphenylcyclopropenone sensitization with weekly scalp DPC. Trimming stripped 3 bases from V and 3 bases from J, with 0 bases between. The CDR3 is 11 amino acids. The germline V gene has CDR1 LGHDT and CDR2 YNNKEL (reference sequence). MiXCR was run by TCRdb on the RACE reads, yielding one entry per CDR3 protein. The data show roughly 71,000 distinct CDR3 sequences, around 10% seen once. The sequence was collected from a woman aged 45 to 65 with alopecia areata. Some clones in this sample may be carry-over from other donors' samples. This sample comprised whole blood, obtained in connection with sensitization to the hapten diphenylcyclopropenone (DPC). The rearrangement links TRBV3-1 to TRBJ2-1; no firm D call. CDR3 residues: CASSHYNEQFF. The CDR3, as DNA: TGTGCCAGCAGCCACTACAATGAGCAGTTCTTC.